The TCR beta chain under discussion was sequenced for a study of post-analysis software for immune sequencing data. Germline lookup yields CDR1 MGHRA and CDR2 YSYEKL. With V trimmed by 0 bases and J by 7 bases, 10 bases remained unmatched. This CDR3 is 16 amino acids long. Study-level points and caveats: Samples from one preparation batch, clustered by F measure, grouped strongly together. Multiple sclerosis patients showed significantly lower normalized Chao1 diversity than controls did. Roughly five TRBV segments were significantly more frequent in patients than in controls. TRBV5-6, TRBV5-1 and TRBV20-1 were among these segments.

Unique molecular identifiers were built into the TCR beta cDNA libraries. Around 500,000 cDNA molecules were obtained from roughly 1 to 10 million T cells. TCRdb fed the PCR reads into MiXCR, producing one record per CDR3 protein. This repertoire shows around 710,000 distinct CDR3 sequences, 46% found once; its top ten account for just under 5%. This clonotype has only a few counts. The target antigen is unknown. Sequenced sample: blood. This chain uses TRBV4-1 with TRBJ1-2; 8 bases map to TRBD1. This receptor was identified in a girl aged 5-17 years with multiple sclerosis. The chain's CDR3 is CASSQDDGQGAGGYTF. DNA for the CDR3: TGCGCCAGCAGCCAAGATGATGGGCAGGGGGCAGGTGGCTACACCTTC.